Listed below are T cell receptor beta chains from one sample, sequenced in a study of cytomegalovirus exposure and HLA in healthy donors. Only in-frame clones appear in the TCRdb table, and some are missing; sequencing was by immunoSEQ multiplex PCR. The sample lists 90,000 to 140,000 clones; roughly 80% were seen once. The specimen was PBMCs. The receptors stem from a man aged 25 to 40 in good health and CMV-seropositive. The CDR3 runs from the conserved cysteine through the conserved F or W. The D gene is left open where the match is weak. Only part of the rows carry a size: once, few, many, or a class if the clone is expanded.

TRBV21-1,TRBJ1-2,.,.,TGTGCCAGGGGTCAACGGACAGGGAAAAATGGCTACACCTTC,CARGQRTGKNGYTF
TRBV5-6,TRBJ1-4,.,.,TGTGCCAGCAGCCGCAGGGCCTATAATGAAAAACTGTTTTTT,CASSRRAYNEKLFF
TRBV2,TRBJ1-1,.,.,TGTGCCAGCAGTGCTGGACAGCAAGCTTTCTTT,CASSAGQQAFF
TRBV14,TRBJ2-6,.,.,TGTGCCAGCAGTCAGCCAGGGCGTGGGGCCAACGTCCTGACTTTC,CASSQPGRGANVLTF
TRBV5-1,TRBJ2-7,TRBD1,.,TGCGCCAGCAGCGGGACAGGGACGGACCACGAGCAGTACTTC,CASSGTGTDHEQYF
TRBV2,TRBJ2-1,.,.,TGTGCCAGCAGTGCCTTAAAAGGGGTCAATGAGCAGTTCTTC,CASSALKGVNEQFF
TRBV28,TRBJ2-5,.,.,TGTGCCAGCAGTTCCCCGGGTTCCGGGGAGACCCAGTACTTC,CASSSPGSGETQYF
TRBV2,TRBJ1-2,TRBD1,.,TGTGCCAGCAGCCACCCGGACAGGTTTAACTATGGCTACACCTTC,CASSHPDRFNYGYTF
TRBV5-4,TRBJ1-1,.,.,TGTGCCAGCAGTTTGGACAGGAACACTGAAGCTTTCTTT,CASSLDRNTEAFF
TRBV5-1,TRBJ1-5,.,.,TGCGCCAGCAGAGAAGGGGCCAGTCAGCCCCAGCATTTT,CASREGASQPQHF
TRBV10-3,TRBJ2-2,TRBD2,.,TGTGCCATCAGTGAGTCGAGACTAGCGGGGGGGCCGGACGGGGAGCTGTTTTTT,CAISESRLAGGPDGELFF
TRBV5-1,TRBJ2-2,.,.,TGCGCCAGCAGCCGGGGAGACACCGGGGAGCTGTTTTTT,CASSRGDTGELFF
TRBV6-5,TRBJ1-5,TRBD1,once,TGTGCCAGCAGTTCGACAGGGGGAAACAATCAGCCCCAGCATTTT,CASSSTGGNNQPQHF
TRBV2,TRBJ2-2,.,once,TGTGCCAGCAGTGATCGGGGGGCGAATACCGGGGAGCTGTTTTTT,CASSDRGANTGELFF
TRBV7-6,TRBJ2-2,TRBD2,.,TGTGCCAGCAGCTTAGTACTAGCGGGGGGCCCCGGGGAGCTGTTTTTT,CASSLVLAGGPGELFF
TRBV6-1,TRBJ2-7,TRBD1,.,TGTGCCAGCAGTCGACAGGGCGACGAGCAGTACTTC,CASSRQGDEQYF
TRBV14,TRBJ2-7,TRBD1,few,TGTGCCAGCAGCCTTGGACAGGGAAGCTACGAGCAGTACTTC,CASSLGQGSYEQYF
TRBV9,TRBJ1-3,.,.,TGTGCCAGCAGCGCCTCGGGAAACACCATATATTTT,CASSASGNTIYF
TRBV20-1,TRBJ1-2,TRBD1,few,TGCAGTGCAAGGGGGCAGGCGTACTACACCTTC,CSARGQAYYTF
TRBV18,TRBJ2-7,.,once,TGTGCCAGCTCACCACCCCGCCAGGGATTTTCCTACGAGCAGTACTTC,CASSPPRQGFSYEQYF
TRBV19,TRBJ1-1,TRBD1,.,TGTGCCAGTAGTCCCAGGGGGTTCGGAACTGAAGCTTTCTTT,CASSPRGFGTEAFF
TRBV19,TRBJ2-7,TRBD1,.,TGTGCCAGTAGGGCTAACGGACAGGGCTTCGGCGAGCAGTACTTC,CASRANGQGFGEQYF
TRBV5-4,TRBJ2-7,.,.,TGTGCCAGCAGCTTGCAGGGACTGAGCTCCTACGAGCAGTACTTC,CASSLQGLSSYEQYF
TRBV27,TRBJ2-5,TRBD2,.,TGTGCCAGCAGGGGGGGGGAAGGGGAGACCCAGTACTTC,CASRGGEGETQYF
TRBV27,TRBJ1-6,TRBD1,.,TGTGCCAGCAGTTTTACAGGGGGGAATTCACCCCTCCACTTT,CASSFTGGNSPLHF
TRBV5-4,TRBJ1-2,.,.,TGTGCCAGCAGCTTGGCAGGGCCCTTAACCGGCTACACCTTC,CASSLAGPLTGYTF
TRBV4-2,TRBJ2-1,TRBD2,.,TGTGCCAGCAGCCAAGAGGGGACTAGCGCCTACAATGAGCAGTTCTTC,CASSQEGTSAYNEQFF
TRBV5-1,TRBJ2-7,TRBD2,.,TGCGCCAGCAGCTCCTCAGCGGGGGCGGGGGAGCAGTACTTC,CASSSSAGAGEQYF
TRBV6-1,TRBJ2-5,TRBD1,.,TGTGCCAGCAGTCTGGACAGGACCCAAGAGACCCAGTACTTC,CASSLDRTQETQYF
TRBV2,TRBJ1-2,.,.,TGTGCCAGCAGTGAGGGGGGAGGGACGGACTATGGCTACACCTTC,CASSEGGGTDYGYTF
TRBV27,TRBJ2-7,.,.,TGTGCCAGCAGCCTCCGGCAGGGGCCAGGCGAGCAGTACTTC,CASSLRQGPGEQYF
TRBV7-9,TRBJ2-5,.,.,TGTGCCAGCAGCTTGGGGGGACGGAAAGAGACCCAGTACTTC,CASSLGGRKETQYF
TRBV5-3,TRBJ2-3,TRBD2,.,TGTGCCAGAAGCGCTAGCGGGATCACAGATACGCAGTATTTT,CARSASGITDTQYF
TRBV10-3,TRBJ1-4,TRBD1,few,TGTGCCATCAGTGGACAGGGGGATGAAAAACTGTTTTTT,CAISGQGDEKLFF
TRBV4-1,TRBJ2-1,.,few,TGCGCCAGCAGCCAGAACCCCCTCCTGACAGGTTACAATGAGCAGTTCTTC,CASSQNPLLTGYNEQFF
TRBV5-1,TRBJ1-4,TRBD1,.,TGCGCCAGCAGCTCCGTATCAGGGACAGCAGAAAAACTGTTTTTT,CASSSVSGTAEKLFF
TRBV6-1,TRBJ1-2,.,.,TGTGCCAGCAGTGAAGCCGACCCGGGAGTCGTCTATGGCTACACCTTC,CASSEADPGVVYGYTF
TRBV5-1,TRBJ2-5,.,.,TGCGCCAGCAGCTTGGGCACCAACCCGGCGGGAGAGACCCAGTACTTC,CASSLGTNPAGETQYF
TRBV5-6,TRBJ1-2,TRBD1,.,TGTGCCAGCAGCTTCCGGGACAGGGATGGCTACACCTTC,CASSFRDRDGYTF
TRBV5-6,TRBJ1-5,.,.,TGTGCCAGCAGCTTGGAGGGGCACGGCAATCAGCCCCAGCATTTT,CASSLEGHGNQPQHF
TRBV29-1,TRBJ1-5,.,.,TGCAGCGTTGAAGTAGGGAGGGGTCAGCCCCAGCATTTT,CSVEVGRGQPQHF
TRBV5-4,TRBJ1-2,TRBD1,.,TGTGCCAGCAGCAGCGGACAGGGAATTGGTGGCTACACCTTC,CASSSGQGIGGYTF
TRBV7-9,TRBJ1-3,TRBD1,.,TGTGCCAGCAGCTTTCGGGACAGGGGGCAAGGAAACACCATATATTTT,CASSFRDRGQGNTIYF
TRBV6-1,TRBJ1-5,TRBD1,.,TGTGCCAGCAGTGTCTCACCCAACAGGGGGCACAGCAATCAGCCCCAGCATTTT,CASSVSPNRGHSNQPQHF
TRBV7-9,TRBJ2-5,.,.,TGTGCCAGCAGCTTATTACTAGCAACTGAGGAGACCCAGTACTTC,CASSLLLATEETQYF
TRBV7-9,TRBJ1-6,.,few,TGTGCCAGCAGCTTAGTAGGGAGCAATTCACCCCTCCACTTT,CASSLVGSNSPLHF
TRBV5-4,TRBJ1-2,TRBD1,few,TGTGCCAGCAGCCCAAACTCCCCTACAGGGGGCGGGGATGGCTACACCTTC,CASSPNSPTGGGDGYTF
TRBV11-2,TRBJ1-1,.,.,TGTGCCAGCAGCTTAGATCCTTCGGGGGACACTGAAGCTTTCTTT,CASSLDPSGDTEAFF
TRBV2,TRBJ2-3,.,.,TGTGCCAGCCACAACGGGGGTGATACGCAGTATTTT,CASHNGGDTQYF